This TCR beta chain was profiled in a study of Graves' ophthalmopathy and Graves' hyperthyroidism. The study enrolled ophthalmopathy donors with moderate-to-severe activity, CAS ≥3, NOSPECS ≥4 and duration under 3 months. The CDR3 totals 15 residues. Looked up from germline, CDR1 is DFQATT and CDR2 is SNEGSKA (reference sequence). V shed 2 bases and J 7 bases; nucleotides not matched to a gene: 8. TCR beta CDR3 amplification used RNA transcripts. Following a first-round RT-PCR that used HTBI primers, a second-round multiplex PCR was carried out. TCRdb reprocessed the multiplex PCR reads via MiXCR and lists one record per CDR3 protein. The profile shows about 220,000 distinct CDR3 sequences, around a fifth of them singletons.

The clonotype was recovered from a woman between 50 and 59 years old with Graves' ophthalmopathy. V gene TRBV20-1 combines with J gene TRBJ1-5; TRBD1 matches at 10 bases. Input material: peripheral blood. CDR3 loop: CSARPGTGVGQPQHF. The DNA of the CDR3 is TGCAGTGCTAGACCCGGGACAGGGGTCGGGCAGCCCCAGCATTTT.